This passage covers 14 T cell receptor beta chains from one sample sequenced in a study of shared clonotypes between healthy human individuals. Here immunoSEQ multiplex PCR was the method, and the copy in TCRdb shows in-frame clones only, minus some. The sample lists millions of clones, more than 80% occurring once. Sequences were obtained from naive CD4+ T cells sorted from blood. The subset here: CD45RA+ positively selected. The receptors here all came from a man aged 18 to 29 in good health.

This clone was recorded only once. The chain is built from TRBV28 and TRBJ1-1; possible D gene TRBD1, 5 bases. The germline gives CDR1 MDHEN, CDR2 SYDVKM. CDR3 length: 15 residues. Between the trimmed V and J ends, which lost 2 bases and 5 bases, there was a span of 15 bases. In DNA, the CDR3 is TGTGCCAGCAGTTTACGGCGGGGGGGTGTGACTGAAGCTTTCTTT. Amino acids: CASSLRRGGVTEAFF.

This chain links TRBV19 with TRBJ1-6; D remains unclear. This CDR3 region has 17 residues. V lost 4 bases and J 6 bases, leaving 19 bases between the germline ends. Germline assignment: CDR1 LNHDA and CDR2 SQIVND (reference sequence). CDR3 region: CASSKMDGPIRNSPLHF. The CDR3 DNA follows: TGTGCCAGTAGTAAGATGGACGGCCCTATTCGTAATTCACCCCTCCACTTT.

The CDR3 sequence is CASSGRDSNYNQPQHF. The CDR3 DNA sequence: TGTGCCAGTAGTGGGCGGGACTCAAATTACAATCAGCCCCAGCATTTT. The chain is built from TRBV19 and TRBJ1-5, with D possibly being TRBD1 (5 bases). This CDR3 has 16 residues. Trimming cost V 5 bases and J 3 bases, with 17 bases left between them. Looked up from germline, CDR1 is LNHDA and CDR2 is SQIVND (reference sequence).

J is TRBJ2-2 and V is TRBV11-3, with TRBD2 identical over 8 bases. The ends lost 2 bases at V and 2 bases at J; junction bases unmatched: 10. CDR1 is SGHNT and CDR2 is YENEEA in the germline V gene. There are 18 residues in the CDR3. CDR3 sequence: CASSLHPWAGGNTGELFF. The CDR3 region has the DNA TGTGCCAGCAGCTTACACCCGTGGGCGGGAGGTAACACCGGGGAGCTGTTTTTT.

About this clone itself: Other DNA sequences in the same sample also yield this CDR3. The chain couples TRBV18 to TRBJ2-2, with TRBD1 identical over 9 bases. Germline CDR1 KGHSH, CDR2 LQKENI. This CDR3 has 15 amino acids. The J segment lost 4 bases and the V segment lost 0 bases, leaving 0 bases of the junction unmatched. CDR3 in DNA: TGTGCCAGCTCACCACCGGGACAGGGCACCGGGGAGCTGTTTTTT. Protein: CASSPPGQGTGELFF.

Concerning this clone itself: This sample also contains other DNA sequences that code for the same CDR3. The chain links TRBV7-2 to TRBJ2-2, with TRBD2 matching over 8 bases. V dropped 5 bases and J dropped 2; count of bases not matched to a gene: 7. The CDR3 length is 16 residues. Germline V lookup: CDR1 SGHTA, CDR2 FQGNSA. The CDR3 here is CASSLQTSVNTGELFF. CDR3 coding DNA: TGTGCCAGCAGCCTCCAGACTAGCGTTAACACCGGGGAGCTGTTTTTT.

The genes are TRBV4-3 and TRBJ2-2; 7 bases agree with TRBD1. J lost 3 bases, V lost 6 bases, and 4 bases had no gene match. Germline assignment: CDR1 LGHNA and CDR2 YSLEER. The CDR3 is 14 residues long. This chain's CDR3 is CASRRTGDTGELFF. The CDR3 DNA is TGCGCCAGCAGGAGGACAGGTGACACCGGGGAGCTGTTTTTT.

V and J are TRBV27 and TRBJ2-7, with TRBD2 matching 8 bases. With V trimmed by 6 bases and J by 3 bases, 13 bases remained unmatched. Germline values: CDR1 MNHEY, CDR2 SMNVEV (reference sequence). The CDR3 is made up of 16 amino acids. The CDR3: CASRRREDFHYYEQYF. The CDR3 DNA sequence: TGTGCCAGCAGACGGCGGGAGGATTTCCACTACTACGAGCAGTACTTC.

V gene TRBV5-1 combines with J gene TRBJ2-7; TRBD2 matches 12 bases. The CDR3 runs 15 residues. Looked up from germline, CDR1 is SGHRS and CDR2 is YFSETQ. V trimming: 4 bases; J trimming: 3 bases; junction bases outside the gene matches: 5. In DNA form, the CDR3 reads TGCGCCAGCAGCGTACCGACTAGCGGGAGCTACGAGCAGTACTTC. As protein: CASSVPTSGSYEQYF.

This clone showed up just once. The chain combines TRBV18 with TRBJ2-4, with a weak D call TRBD1 (6 bases). V lost 5 bases to trimming and J lost 3 bases, with 11 bases between them. The CDR3 covers 14 residues. Germline V lookup: CDR1 KGHSH, CDR2 LQKENI. CDR3 nucleotides: TGTGCCAGCTCATCCCGGGACATCAAAAACATTCAGTACTTC. It yields the protein CASSSRDIKNIQYF.

The chain's CDR3 is CASSPSGASNQPQHF. CDR3 DNA: TGCGCCAGCAGCCCCTCAGGGGCGAGCAATCAGCCCCAGCATTTT. The chain has TRBV5-1 and TRBJ1-5, with a possible D match to TRBD1 (6 bases). V lost 4 bases, J lost 1 base, and 12 bases lay in between. The CDR3 has 15 amino acids. Germline V lookup: CDR1 SGHRS, CDR2 YFSETQ. Combining the CDR3 with reference TRBV5-1 and TRBJ1-5 gives the whole variable domain KAGVTQTPRYLIKTRGQQVTLSCSPISGHRSVSWYQQTPGQGLQFLFEYFSETQRNKGNFPGRFSGRQFSNSRSEMNVSTLELGDSALYLCASSPSGASNQPQHFGDGTRLSIL.

A note on this clone: This CDR3 is also generated by other DNA sequences in the sample. The rearrangement uses TRBV19 and TRBJ2-7; 9 nucleotides align to TRBD2. The CDR3 spans 15 residues. Germline assignment: CDR1 LNHDA and CDR2 SQIVND (reference sequence). Losses at the gene ends were 1 base for V and 2 bases for J; bases not matched to a gene: 3. CDR3 bases: TGTGCCAGTAGTATAGGGCTAGCGGGAACCTACGAGCAGTACTTC. Protein sequence: CASSIGLAGTYEQYF.

This rearrangement joins TRBV11-3 to TRBJ2-1; no firm D call. CDR1 is SGHNT and CDR2 is YENEEA in the germline V gene. The CDR3 runs 14 residues. Trimming cost V 5 bases and J 7 bases, with 15 bases left between them. This CDR3 reads CASSESLGRNEQFF. CDR3 sequence (DNA): TGTGCCAGCAGCGAATCTCTAGGGCGGAATGAGCAGTTCTTC.

The V call is TRBV15, the J call TRBJ2-2; TRBD1 matches at 8 bases. Germline trimming cut 0 bases from V and 7 bases from J; bases unmatched to any gene: 4. The CDR3 has 15 residues. The germline V gene has CDR1 LNHNV and CDR2 YYDKDF (reference sequence). CDR3 sequence: CATSRDVQGGGELFF. CDR3 nucleotides: TGTGCCACCAGCAGAGATGTACAGGGGGGCGGGGAGCTGTTTTTT.